Each of the 13 T cell receptor beta chains below was sequenced from the same sample in a study of human T cells and chemical hapten exposure. MiXCR, applied by TCRdb to the RACE reads, yields one record per CDR3 protein. This sample has some 31,000 distinct CDR3 sequences, with roughly 5% found just once. Time point here: healthy volunteer bleed at 6 weeks. The authors' total RNA extraction used unfractionated whole blood. The sequenced sample was whole blood. The receptors stem from a human donor in good health. Some clones in this sample may be carry-over from other donors' samples.

In this sample, this clonotype turned up many times. V is TRBV11-2 and J is TRBJ2-7; D may be TRBD1 (5 bases). Germline V gene data show CDR1 as SGHAT and CDR2 as FQNNGV. The CDR3 contains 16 residues. Trimming removed 1 base at V and 3 bases at J, with 16 bases between. The chain's CDR3 is CASSLGGTGSHYEQYF. The CDR3 DNA sequence: TGTGCCAGCAGCTTAGGGGGCACCGGGTCCCACTACGAGCAGTACTTC.

This clonotype has a handful of counts. V and J are TRBV30 and TRBJ1-5; D possibly corresponds to TRBD1 (6 bases). Per germline, CDR1 GTSNPN and CDR2 SVGIG (reference sequence). There are 15 residues in the CDR3. This chain's CDR3 is CARMAGQNSNQPQHF. The CDR3 region has the DNA TGTGCTAGGATGGCAGGACAGAATAGCAATCAGCCCCAGCATTTT.

This clonotype was observed a few times. The V gene is TRBV12-3 or TRBV12-4, the J gene TRBJ1-3; D gene uncertain. The CDR3 consists of 15 residues. Between the trimmed V and J ends, which lost 1 base and 0 bases, there was a span of 7 bases. The CDR3, as DNA: TGTGCCAGCAGTTTAGACAGTTCCTCTGGAAACACCATATATTTT. Encoded protein: CASSLDSSSGNTIYF.

This clonotype has at least ten counts. The rearrangement joins TRBV5-5 to TRBJ1-5, with D uncertain. The CDR3 length is 14 residues. The germline V gene encodes CDR1 SGHKS and CDR2 YYEKEE (reference sequence). Deletions cut 4 bases from V and 6 bases from J, with 14 bases between. The CDR3 nucleotides are TGTGCCAGCAGCCACTTGGTGTCCGTTCAGCCCCAGCATTTT. This translates into CASSHLVSVQPQHF.

As to this clonotype: The CDR3 does not close with the conserved phenylalanine or tryptophan, likely indicating a read error. The chain carries TRBV7-9 and TRBJ2-5; 10 nucleotides align to TRBD2. After removal of 2 bases from V and 5 bases from J, the junction contained 2 bases not matched to a gene. CDR1 is SEHNR, CDR2 FQNEAQ, per germline (reference sequence). The CDR3 loop spans 14 amino acids. Here the CDR3 DNA reads TGTGCCAGCAGCTTAACTAGCGGGATTGAGACCCAGTACCTC. It is translated as CASSLTSGIETQYL.

This clonotype has at least ten counts. The chain links TRBV20-1 to TRBJ1-1; tentative D call: TRBD1 (6 bases). The CDR3 sequence is 13 residues long. The V gene lost 6 bases and the J gene lost 0 bases, with 11 bases spanning the gap. Germline CDR1 reads DFQATT; CDR2 reads SNEGSKA (reference sequence). The CDR3, as DNA: TGCAGTGCAGAGGACAGTATGAACACTGAAGCTTTCTTT. Amino acid sequence: CSAEDSMNTEAFF.

This clonotype was seen ten or more times. The chain couples TRBV19 to TRBJ2-3, with a weak D call TRBD1 (6 bases). Per germline, CDR1 LNHDA and CDR2 SQIVND (reference sequence). The CDR3 sequence is 15 residues long. V shed 10 bases and J shed 2 bases, with 19 bases lying between them. CDR3 DNA sequence: TGTGCCACCGGGACCCGGGACACCCCCACAGATACGCAGTATTTT. It codes for CATGTRDTPTDTQYF.

In its sample, this clonotype was seen many times. The chain employs TRBV7-9 and TRBJ1-5; TRBD1 agrees at 8 bases. Germline trimming cut 5 bases from V and 5 bases from J; bases unmatched to any gene: 5. The CDR3 is 14 residues long. Germline V gene lookup returns CDR1 SEHNR and CDR2 FQNEAQ (reference sequence). CDR3 amino acids: CASSLQGDHQPQHF. The CDR3 DNA sequence: TGTGCCAGCAGCCTACAGGGGGACCATCAGCCCCAGCATTTT.

At least ten counts were recorded for this clonotype. V is TRBV5-1 and J is TRBJ2-6; no clear D. Germline V gives CDR1 SGHRS, CDR2 YFSETQ. Trimming cost V 0 bases and J 4 bases, with 8 bases left between them. This CDR3 has 15 residues. CDR3 region: CASSLARAGANVLTF. CDR3 DNA: TGCGCCAGCAGCTTGGCCCGGGCCGGGGCCAACGTCCTGACTTTC. Full variable domain (rest looked up from reference TRBV5-1 and TRBJ2-6): KAGVTQTPRYLIKTRGQQVTLSCSPISGHRSVSWYQQTPGQGLQFLFEYFSETQRNKGNFPGRFSGRQFSNSRSEMNVSTLELGDSALYLCASSLARAGANVLTFGAGSRLTVL.

This clonotype was recorded at least ten times. This chain uses TRBV20-1 with TRBJ2-3; D possibly corresponds to TRBD2 (6 bases). V lost 6 bases and J 2 bases, leaving 21 bases between the germline ends. This CDR3 has 16 residues. Per germline, CDR1 DFQATT and CDR2 SNEGSKA (reference sequence). CDR3: CSASPVGSGSTDTQYF. As DNA, the CDR3 is TGCAGTGCCTCCCCGGTTGGTAGCGGCTCCACAGATACGCAGTATTTT.

The sample holds a few counts of this clonotype. This sequence joins TRBV29-1 and TRBJ2-5; D remains ambiguous. CDR3 length: 12 residues. Looked up from germline, CDR1 is SQVTM and CDR2 is ANQGSEA. With 8 bases removed from V and 2 bases from J, the gap between germline ends came to 12 bases. CDR3 DNA sequence: TGCAGCACCTTAGACGGGCAAGAGACCCAGTACTTC. It is translated as CSTLDGQETQYF. Looking up the rest from reference TRBV29-1 and TRBJ2-5 gives the full variable domain: SAVISQKPSRDICQRGTSLTIQCQVDSQVTMMFWYRQQPGQSLTLIATANQGSEATYESGFVIDKFPISRPNLTFSTLTVSNMSPEDSSIYLCSTLDGQETQYFGPGTRLLVL.

This clonotype was observed at least ten times. J is TRBJ2-3 and V is TRBV7-2, with 10 bases identical to TRBD2. Germline V gene sequence: CDR1 SGHTA, CDR2 FQGNSA. CDR3 size: 15 residues. V was clipped by 3 bases and J by 6 bases; unmatched bases: 6. CDR3 region: CASSFSGRGVDTQYF. CDR3 nucleotide sequence: TGTGCCAGCAGCTTCAGCGGGAGGGGGGTTGATACGCAGTATTTT.

This clonotype was observed at least ten times. The V gene is TRBV6-2 or TRBV6-3, the J gene TRBJ2-4; 7 nucleotides agree with TRBD1. The CDR3 consists of 14 residues. Trimming cost V 10 bases and J 0 bases; bases outside gene matches: 6. CDR1 is MNHEY, CDR2 SVGEGT, per germline. CDR3 sequence (DNA): TGTGCCACATCCACAGGGGTAGCCAAAAACATTCAGTACTTC. Its translation is CATSTGVAKNIQYF.